One and the same sample provided the 5 T cell receptor beta chains below, sequenced in a study of cytomegalovirus exposure and HLA in healthy donors. PCR involved 60 Vbeta and 13 Jbeta primers. Assay used: immunoSEQ multiplex PCR; TCRdb lists only in-frame clones, some missing. The profile shows roughly 200,000 clones, roughly 84% of them singletons. The sample comprised PBMCs. The receptors come from a man aged 50-59 years in good health and CMV-seronegative.

Points on this clone: This sample also contains other DNA sequences that code for the same CDR3. The V call is TRBV5-1, the J call TRBJ2-7; maybe TRBD1 (5 bases). V was clipped by 0 bases and J by 0 bases, with 10 bases between them. CDR1 SGHRS and CDR2 YFSETQ come from the germline V gene. The CDR3 is 15 amino acids. The CDR3 loop is CASSLGRTSSYEQYF. CDR3 sequence (DNA): TGCGCCAGCAGCTTGGGGCGGACATCCTCCTACGAGCAGTACTTC. Full variable domain (remainder filled in from reference TRBV5-1 and TRBJ2-7): KAGVTQTPRYLIKTRGQQVTLSCSPISGHRSVSWYQQTPGQGLQFLFEYFSETQRNKGNFPGRFSGRQFSNSRSEMNVSTLELGDSALYLCASSLGRTSSYEQYFGPGTRLTVT.

The chain is built from TRBV5-1 and TRBJ2-7; perhaps TRBD1 as D (6 bases). With 0 bases removed from V and 7 bases from J, the gap between germline ends came to 14 bases. CDR1 and CDR2 from the germline V gene are SGHRS and YFSETQ. The CDR3 is 14 residues long. CDR3 region: CASSLGTASLEQYF. The DNA for the CDR3 is TGCGCCAGCAGCTTGGGGACAGCTTCTCTAGAGCAGTACTTC.

The chain joins TRBV6-1 to TRBJ1-5, with TRBD1 identical over 10 bases. Germline CDR1 reads MNHNS; CDR2 reads SASEGT. CDR3 length: 14 residues. V was clipped by 4 bases and J by 7 bases; unmatched bases: 4. CDR3 DNA: TGTGCCAGCAGTGGACAGGGGGCGCAACAGCCCCAGCATTTT. It codes for CASSGQGAQQPQHF.

The V and J genes are TRBV6-5 and TRBJ2-2; D is perhaps TRBD2 (6 bases). The V gene's germline CDR1 is MNHEY and CDR2 SVGAGI. The CDR3 runs to 14 residues. V lost 7 bases and J lost 4, with 13 bases in between. The CDR3 DNA reads TGTGCCAGCAAGATAGCGGCCGTCACCGGGGAGCTGTTTTTT. As protein: CASKIAAVTGELFF.

The rearrangement links TRBV30 to TRBJ2-1, with 13 nucleotides matching TRBD2. The germline V gene has CDR1 GTSNPN and CDR2 SVGIG (reference sequence). The CDR3 is 18 amino acids. The V segment lost 2 bases and the J segment 2 bases; nucleotides outside the gene matches: 9. CDR3 region: CAWSSPGLAGRAYNEQFF. The CDR3 DNA is TGTGCCTGGAGTTCTCCGGGACTAGCGGGGCGTGCCTACAATGAGCAGTTCTTC.